This T cell receptor beta chain is from a study of T cells and copy number aberrations in small-cell lung cancer (dated by TCRdb to the early 2020s). Study-wide context: TCR repertoire sequencing was paired with whole-exome sequencing of the same tumor regions to relate T cell metrics to mutations and copy number aberrations. Tumor TCR data were available for around 16 patients, and 13 to 15 patients had TCR data from both tumor and normal tissue. Overall study outcomes, separate from this receptor: Lower T-cell density, richness and clonality were observed in tumors than in adjacent lung tissue, although the difference in density was not significant. Higher copy number aberration burden was negatively correlated with tumor T-cell density, richness and clonality. Across regions, the TCR repertoire was highly heterogeneous, with roughly 75-97.7% of clones confined to a single region, an overlap lower than the overlap seen in localized NSCLC. All specimens were formalin-fixed paraffin-embedded tissue, which is known to introduce sequencing artifacts. The study was limited by a small sample size because surgical resection is uncommon in small-cell lung cancer, and the findings require validation.

Looking up the germline V gene (reference sequence) yields CDR1 SEHNR and CDR2 FQNEAQ. The CDR3 contains 12 residues, cysteine and phenylalanine counted. Left in the record is the CDR3 DNA by itself, 36 bases read in frame from the first base. Trimming costs V 8 bases and J 7 bases, and their ends lie 14 bases apart. Using multiplexed V- and J-gene primers, the immunoSEQ hsTCRB Kit amplified TCR-beta CDR3 regions from genomic DNA. Unique DNA barcodes were added in a second PCR, and samples were pooled together with a negative and a positive control. Sequencing of the pooled TCR-beta libraries was performed on an Illumina MiSeq using a 150-cycle paired-end protocol. In the paper's pipeline: Adaptive Biotechnologies processed the raw sequencing data into a report containing normalized, annotated TCR-beta repertoires. T-cell density was calculated by normalizing TCR-beta templates to usable DNA, with usable DNA estimated through amplification of housekeeping genes. Richness counted unique rearrangements, and clonality was defined as 1 minus Pielou's evenness. The Jaccard index, the Morisita overlap index, and the proportion of shared top-20 clonotypes were used to quantify intratumor TCR heterogeneity between regions. The table comes from immuneACCESS by way of TCRdb, which keeps in-frame sequences with V and J called. Part of the clones is missing from these tables; in studies checked, under half for an unresolved V gene and the rest for unknown reasons. V, J and clone size were drawn from that table, and D and trimming were deduced from the DNA. The sample table contains around 1,100 clones; only one count was recorded for 86% of them. The ten largest clones represent approximately 6% of the sample.

The donors were limited-stage small-cell lung cancer patients who had surgical resection in Hangzhou, China, between the late 2000s and the early 2020s. All donors had upfront surgery without preoperative chemotherapy or radiotherapy, and none received immunotherapy before or after surgery. All 20 or so patients in the sequenced cohort were smokers or heavy second-hand smokers. Three regions were collected from each tumor FFPE block by a grid approach so that spatial heterogeneity of the primary tumors was represented. Tumor regions were macrodissected for enrichment of malignant cells, and only regions expected to yield at least 150 ng DNA were selected. The study used multi-region TCR-beta sequencing of resected limited-stage small-cell lung cancers together with tumor-adjacent lung tissue to characterize T cell repertoire heterogeneity. Genomic DNA was extracted from FFPE tissue using the AllPrep DNA/RNA FFPE Kit (Qiagen).

This clone has just a few counts. The antigen it binds to is not known. Base qualities are not at hand, and no much larger clone is one base apart. The TCR sequence derives from a man aged 60 to 69 with small cell lung cancer. Here the chain combines TRBV7-9 and TRBJ1-1, and possibly TRBD1, on 5 matching bases. Material for sequencing was tumor tissue. This receptor has the CDR3 CASRDELNEAFF. The DNA is TGTGCCAGCCGGGACGAACTTAATGAAGCTTTCTTT.